Each of the 32 T cell receptor beta chains below was sequenced from the same sample in a study of T cell responses to AZD1222 COVID-19 vaccine. The data were produced by immunoSEQ multiplex PCR, yet TCRdb's version contains in-frame clones alone and is incomplete. This table holds over 110,000 clones, 90% to 95% found once. Sample: peripheral blood, taken after recovery from COVID-19. These receptors were collected from an adult who had recovered from COVID-19.

The chain is built from TRBV3-1 (or the pseudogene TRBV3-2) and TRBJ2-1; possible D gene TRBD2, 6 bases. Germline CDR1 reads LGHDT; CDR2 reads YNNKEL (reference sequence). This CDR3 region has 16 residues. The V end was cut by 0 bases, the J end by 5 bases, with 14 bases between. CDR3 in amino acids: CASSQDGERANNEQFF. The CDR3, as DNA: TGTGCCAGCAGCCAAGATGGCGAGCGGGCAAACAATGAGCAGTTCTTC.

The chain joins TRBV4-1 to TRBJ1-2; possibly TRBD1 for D (5 bases). The V gene lost 1 base and the J gene lost 8 bases, with 14 bases spanning the gap. The germline V gene encodes CDR1 MGHRA and CDR2 YSYEKL. This CDR3 contains 14 residues. CDR3 nucleotide sequence: TGCGCCAGCAGCCAAGCTGGGGCGTTGGGGGGCTACACCTTC. Its translation: CASSQAGALGGYTF.

This clone was recorded once. The V gene is TRBV4-2, the J gene TRBJ2-7; TRBD2 matches at 8 bases. Germline trimming cut 0 bases from V and 2 bases from J; bases unmatched to any gene: 6. The germline gives CDR1 LGHNA, CDR2 YNFKEQ. CDR3 length: 16 amino acids. The CDR3 sequence: CASSQEQGGRTYEQYF. The CDR3 region has the DNA TGTGCCAGCAGCCAAGAACAGGGCGGGAGGACCTACGAGCAGTACTTC.

The chain has TRBV10-2 and TRBJ1-5; no definite D call. V lost 1 base and J lost 5, with 18 bases in between. The CDR3 has 17 amino acids. Germline values: CDR1 WSHSY, CDR2 SAAADI. The CDR3 loop reads CASSEFRIQVEDQPQHF. CDR3 nucleotides: TGCGCCAGCAGTGAGTTTCGTATCCAGGTAGAGGATCAGCCCCAGCATTTT.

The genes are TRBV29-1 and TRBJ2-5; tentative D call: TRBD1 (6 bases). Germline V gene sequence: CDR1 SQVTM, CDR2 ANQGSEA. V lost 4 bases, J lost 3 bases, and 9 bases lay in between. The CDR3 spans 12 residues. CDR3 DNA sequence: TGCAGCGTTGGACAGGTCGAAGAGACCCAGTACTTC. It translates to CSVGQVEETQYF.

The chain has TRBV19 and TRBJ2-1, with 10 bases identical to TRBD2. Germline V gene sequence: CDR1 LNHDA, CDR2 SQIVND (reference sequence). V dropped 3 bases and J dropped 5; count of bases not matched to a gene: 7. The CDR3 spans 16 residues. CDR3 protein: CASSMLSSGRDNEQFF. The DNA for the CDR3 is TGTGCCAGTAGTATGCTCTCTAGCGGGAGAGACAATGAGCAGTTCTTC.

The CDR3 region is CASSFYTASYNEQFF. In DNA form, the CDR3 reads TGTGCCAGCAGTTTCTACACAGCTTCCTACAATGAGCAGTTCTTC. The chain couples TRBV6-2 or TRBV6-3 to TRBJ2-1; unclear D gene. Trimming shortened V by 4 bases and J by 1 base, and 11 bases separated the two germline ends. The CDR3 loop spans 15 amino acids. CDR1 is MNHEY and CDR2 is SVGEGT in the germline V gene.

The chain has TRBV30 and TRBJ1-5; unclear D gene. The germline V gene has CDR1 GTSNPN and CDR2 SVGIG (reference sequence). The length of the CDR3 is 13 residues. The ends were cut back, 3 bases at V and 5 bases at J, with 11 bases in the middle. CDR3 sequence (DNA): TGTGCCTGGAGGGGTGGTGGAGATCAGCCCCAGCATTTT. The encoded protein is CAWRGGGDQPQHF.

This clone was seen just once. The gene calls are TRBV21-1 and TRBJ2-3; the D call TRBD2 from the table was never checked on the DNA. TRBV21-1 is labeled a pseudogene. The CDR3 is 16 residues long. CDR3 sequence (DNA): TGTGCCAGCAGCAAAGCGCCCGGGAGGGTTACAGATACGCAGTATTTT. Translation gives CASSKAPGRVTDTQYF.

The V gene is TRBV6-5, the J gene TRBJ2-7; D is undetermined. This CDR3 is built from 14 residues. V shed 6 bases and J shed 5 bases, with 17 bases lying between them. Germline assignment: CDR1 MNHEY and CDR2 SVGAGI. Written as DNA, the CDR3 is TGTGCCAGCAGGGGTTGGACCAGCTCGGACGAGCAGTACTTC. It is translated as CASRGWTSSDEQYF.

This chain links TRBV4-2 with TRBJ2-7; 8 bases map to TRBD2. Looked up from germline, CDR1 is LGHNA and CDR2 is YNFKEQ. J lost 10 bases, V lost 4 bases, and 15 bases had no gene match. The CDR3 runs 15 residues. The CDR3 coding sequence is TGTGCCAGCAGCCTGACTAGCGCCGCTCAGACGGGTCAGTACTTC. Translation gives CASSLTSAAQTGQYF.

V usage is TRBV7-9 and J usage is TRBJ1-4; the D gene is possibly TRBD1 (5 bases). CDR1 and CDR2 from the germline V gene are SEHNR and FQNEAQ (reference sequence). This CDR3 spans 15 amino acids. Trimming shortened V by 1 base and J by 7 bases, and 13 bases separated the two germline ends. CDR3 amino acids: CASSLEGAQSEKLFF. CDR3 DNA: TGTGCCAGCAGCTTAGAAGGGGCGCAAAGTGAAAAACTGTTTTTT. Full variable domain (rest looked up from reference TRBV7-9 and TRBJ1-4): DTGVSQNPRHKITKRGQNVTFRCDPISEHNRLYWYRQTLGQGPEFLTYFQNEAQLEKSRLLSDRFSAERPKGSFSTLEIQRTEQGDSAMYLCASSLEGAQSEKLFFGSGTQLSVL.

The gene calls are TRBV5-1 and TRBJ1-3, with 10 bases fitting TRBD1. The CDR3 loop spans 17 amino acids. Germline values: CDR1 SGHRS, CDR2 YFSETQ. V was pared by 2 bases and J by 2 bases, with 7 bases of the junction left unmatched. This CDR3 reads CASSFSGTGDAGNTIYF. CDR3 coding DNA: TGCGCCAGCAGCTTCTCCGGGACAGGGGACGCTGGAAACACCATATATTTT.

CDR3 loop: CASSIDNRGRTEAFF. Here the CDR3 DNA reads TGTGCCAGTAGTATAGATAACAGGGGGAGAACTGAAGCTTTCTTT. The rearrangement joins TRBV19 to TRBJ1-1; 8 bases are a match to TRBD1. The CDR3 is made up of 15 amino acids. Germline trimming cut 0 bases from V and 5 bases from J; bases unmatched to any gene: 5. The germline CDR1 and CDR2 sequences are LNHDA and SQIVND (reference sequence).

V usage is TRBV28 and J usage is TRBJ1-1; perhaps TRBD1 as D (5 bases). The CDR3 has 14 residues. Germline CDR1 MDHEN, CDR2 SYDVKM. The V end was cut by 5 bases, the J end by 7 bases, with 17 bases between. CDR3 nucleotides: TGTGCCAGCAGTATAATCAGGGATTCGGATGAAGCTTTCTTT. Its translation: CASSIIRDSDEAFF. The complete variable domain, with remaining parts taken from reference TRBV28 and TRBJ1-1, reads DVKVTQSSRYLVKRTGEKVFLECVQDMDHENMFWYRQDPGLGLRLIYFSYDVKMKEKGDIPEGYSVSREKKERFSLILESASTNQTSMYLCASSIIRDSDEAFFGQGTRLTVV.

The sample holds one count of this clone. The chain carries TRBV19 and TRBJ1-5; 8 bases are a match to TRBD1. The CDR3 covers 16 residues. CDR1 and CDR2 (germline): LNHDA, SQIVND (reference sequence). The ends lost 3 bases at V and 10 bases at J; junction bases unmatched: 14. CDR3 sequence (DNA): TGTGCCAGTAGTATCGATTCAGGGGGCCGTGTCAAACCCCAGCATTTT. The encoded protein is CASSIDSGGRVKPQHF.

This clone occurred once. The chain carries TRBV4-1 and TRBJ2-3; possible D gene TRBD2, 5 bases. This CDR3 comprises 15 residues. The germline V and J ends were trimmed by 4 bases and 2 bases, with 13 bases remaining between them. Looked up from germline, CDR1 is MGHRA and CDR2 is YSYEKL. The chain's CDR3 is CASSPLTTYTDTQYF. The CDR3 DNA is TGCGCCAGCAGCCCCTTGACTACCTACACAGATACGCAGTATTTT.

The chain links TRBV2 to TRBJ2-5, with D possibly TRBD1 on 5 matching bases. Germline values: CDR1 SNHLY, CDR2 FYNNEI. The CDR3 runs 14 residues. V lost 4 bases and J lost 4, with 13 bases in between. Here the CDR3 reads CASSVGSGRETQYF. The CDR3 bases are TGTGCCAGCAGTGTAGGGTCAGGGCGAGAGACCCAGTACTTC.

This clone was counted once. The CDR3: CASSFLNPGTSGLNEQFF. Here the CDR3 DNA reads TGTGCCAGCAGCTTCCTAAACCCCGGGACTAGCGGGCTGAATGAGCAGTTCTTC. The J gene is TRBJ2-1, the V gene TRBV28; 12 nucleotides line up with TRBD2. This CDR3 region has 18 residues. Germline assignment: CDR1 MDHEN and CDR2 SYDVKM. After removal of 6 bases from V and 7 bases from J, the junction contained 16 bases not matched to a gene.

This clone appeared once. The V gene is TRBV5-1, the J gene TRBJ1-1; perhaps TRBD1 as D (5 bases). The germline V gene has CDR1 SGHRS and CDR2 YFSETQ. V was pared by 5 bases and J by 1 base, with 18 bases between. The CDR3 has 16 amino acids. CDR3 nucleotide sequence: TGCGCCAGCAGTCGGGACTCTTCATCACCGAACACTGAAGCTTTCTTT. Its protein is CASSRDSSSPNTEAFF.

This chain connects TRBV10-2 to TRBJ2-1; TRBD2 might be the D (6 bases). Trimming removed 7 bases at V and 4 bases at J, with 23 bases between. Germline CDR1 and CDR2: WSHSY and SAAADI. The CDR3 has 17 amino acids. The CDR3 is CASTSSLPGLGYNEQFF. CDR3 nucleotide sequence: TGCGCCAGCACCTCCTCATTGCCGGGACTGGGGTACAATGAGCAGTTCTTC.

J is TRBJ2-7 and V is TRBV7-8, with D unclear. CDR1 and CDR2 from the germline V gene are SGHVS and FQNEAQ. This CDR3 spans 13 amino acids. The ends were cut back, 1 base at V and 0 bases at J, with 4 bases in the middle. CDR3 DNA sequence: TGTGCCAGCAGCTTAGGACACTCCTACGAGCAGTACTTC. Translation gives CASSLGHSYEQYF.

The V call is TRBV19, the J call TRBJ1-2, with D perhaps matching TRBD1 (6 bases). This CDR3 is built from 13 residues. Germline V gene sequence: CDR1 LNHDA, CDR2 SQIVND (reference sequence). V lost 6 bases, J lost 3 bases, and 11 bases lay in between. CDR3: CASRRDIDYGYTF. Written as DNA, the CDR3 is TGTGCCAGTAGAAGGGACATAGACTATGGCTACACCTTC.

This clone was picked up a small number of times. The chain couples TRBV5-1 to TRBJ2-7; D might be TRBD2 (6 bases). The CDR3 covers 13 residues. Between the trimmed V and J ends, which lost 4 bases and 0 bases, there was a span of 8 bases. Germline CDR1 and CDR2: SGHRS and YFSETQ. The CDR3 sequence: CASSRDFSYEQYF. The CDR3 coding sequence is TGCGCCAGCAGCCGGGACTTCTCCTACGAGCAGTACTTC.

Written as DNA, the CDR3 is TGTGCCAGCAGCCTGTGGTTAGCCATTGACGGGCCCTGGGGGGAGACCCAGTACTTC. Its protein product is CASSLWLAIDGPWGETQYF. The V call is TRBV5-8, the J call TRBJ2-5, with D tentatively TRBD1 or TRBD2 (5 bases each). The germline V gene encodes CDR1 SGHTS and CDR2 YDEGEE. V gave up 4 bases and J gave up 5 bases, with 30 bases separating them. The CDR3 runs to 19 residues.

The chain couples TRBV4-2 to TRBJ1-6, with 7 bases aligning to TRBD1. After removal of 1 base from V and 10 bases from J, the junction contained 4 bases not matched to a gene. Germline CDR1 LGHNA, CDR2 YNFKEQ. The CDR3 sequence is 14 residues long. CDR3 protein: CASSQAGGGSPLHF. As DNA, the CDR3 is TGTGCCAGCAGCCAAGCAGGGGGTGGGTCACCCCTCCACTTT.

The chain carries TRBV6-7 and TRBJ1-5; the match to TRBD1 covers 8 bases. TRBV6-7 is sorted into the ORF group, with uncertain function. With 4 bases clipped from V and 16 bases from J, the junction kept 6 bases outside the gene matches. The CDR3 has 11 amino acids. CDR3 sequence reads: CASSWTGTHHF. DNA of the CDR3: TGTGCCAGCAGTTGGACAGGGACTCATCATTTT.

V gene TRBV7-9 combines with J gene TRBJ1-5; 9 positions agree with TRBD1. The CDR3 totals 15 residues. V lost 1 base to trimming and J lost 3 bases; unmatched junction nucleotides: 1. Germline V gives CDR1 SEHNR, CDR2 FQNEAQ (reference sequence). The CDR3 region is CASSLGTGDNQPQHF. The CDR3 nucleotides read TGTGCCAGCAGCTTAGGGACAGGGGACAATCAGCCCCAGCATTTT.

The chain combines TRBV7-9 with TRBJ2-2; tentatively, D is TRBD2 (5 bases). The V gene lost 5 bases and the J gene lost 5 bases, with 12 bases spanning the gap. This CDR3 region has 14 residues. Germline lookup yields CDR1 SEHNR and CDR2 FQNEAQ (reference sequence). The CDR3 DNA follows: TGTGCCAGCAGCATGCAACTAGAAACCGGGGAGCTGTTTTTT. Amino acids: CASSMQLETGELFF. Variable domain in full (rest from reference TRBV7-9 and TRBJ2-2): DTGVSQNPRHKITKRGQNVTFRCDPISEHNRLYWYRQTLGQGPEFLTYFQNEAQLEKSRLLSDRFSAERPKGSFSTLEIQRTEQGDSAMYLCASSMQLETGELFFGEGSRLTVL.

The rearrangement links TRBV6-1 to TRBJ1-3; possibly TRBD1 for D (5 bases). The V gene lost 2 bases and the J gene lost 3 bases, with 14 bases spanning the gap. From germline, CDR1 is MNHNS and CDR2 SASEGT. The CDR3 runs 16 residues. For the CDR3, the DNA is TGTGCCAGCAGTGAACAGGTGGGGGGAAGTGGAAACACCATATATTTT. This gives the protein CASSEQVGGSGNTIYF.

This clone has a single count. The chain has TRBV19 and TRBJ1-1; tentatively, D is TRBD1 (6 bases). Germline V CDR1 and CDR2: LNHDA, SQIVND (reference sequence). The CDR3 has 13 residues. Trimming left V 5 bases short and J 10 bases short, with 17 bases between. The CDR3 spells CASSRHREFGAFF. The CDR3 bases are TGTGCCAGTAGTCGCCACAGGGAATTTGGAGCTTTCTTT.

The chain combines TRBV11-1 with TRBJ1-2; D is possibly TRBD1 (5 bases). V gave up 3 bases and J gave up 3 bases, with 11 bases separating them. Germline V lookup: CDR1 SGHAT, CDR2 FQDESV (reference sequence). The CDR3 runs 14 residues. The CDR3 here is CASSLGRRDYGYTF. CDR3 DNA: TGTGCCAGCAGCTTGGGACGGAGGGACTATGGCTACACCTTC.